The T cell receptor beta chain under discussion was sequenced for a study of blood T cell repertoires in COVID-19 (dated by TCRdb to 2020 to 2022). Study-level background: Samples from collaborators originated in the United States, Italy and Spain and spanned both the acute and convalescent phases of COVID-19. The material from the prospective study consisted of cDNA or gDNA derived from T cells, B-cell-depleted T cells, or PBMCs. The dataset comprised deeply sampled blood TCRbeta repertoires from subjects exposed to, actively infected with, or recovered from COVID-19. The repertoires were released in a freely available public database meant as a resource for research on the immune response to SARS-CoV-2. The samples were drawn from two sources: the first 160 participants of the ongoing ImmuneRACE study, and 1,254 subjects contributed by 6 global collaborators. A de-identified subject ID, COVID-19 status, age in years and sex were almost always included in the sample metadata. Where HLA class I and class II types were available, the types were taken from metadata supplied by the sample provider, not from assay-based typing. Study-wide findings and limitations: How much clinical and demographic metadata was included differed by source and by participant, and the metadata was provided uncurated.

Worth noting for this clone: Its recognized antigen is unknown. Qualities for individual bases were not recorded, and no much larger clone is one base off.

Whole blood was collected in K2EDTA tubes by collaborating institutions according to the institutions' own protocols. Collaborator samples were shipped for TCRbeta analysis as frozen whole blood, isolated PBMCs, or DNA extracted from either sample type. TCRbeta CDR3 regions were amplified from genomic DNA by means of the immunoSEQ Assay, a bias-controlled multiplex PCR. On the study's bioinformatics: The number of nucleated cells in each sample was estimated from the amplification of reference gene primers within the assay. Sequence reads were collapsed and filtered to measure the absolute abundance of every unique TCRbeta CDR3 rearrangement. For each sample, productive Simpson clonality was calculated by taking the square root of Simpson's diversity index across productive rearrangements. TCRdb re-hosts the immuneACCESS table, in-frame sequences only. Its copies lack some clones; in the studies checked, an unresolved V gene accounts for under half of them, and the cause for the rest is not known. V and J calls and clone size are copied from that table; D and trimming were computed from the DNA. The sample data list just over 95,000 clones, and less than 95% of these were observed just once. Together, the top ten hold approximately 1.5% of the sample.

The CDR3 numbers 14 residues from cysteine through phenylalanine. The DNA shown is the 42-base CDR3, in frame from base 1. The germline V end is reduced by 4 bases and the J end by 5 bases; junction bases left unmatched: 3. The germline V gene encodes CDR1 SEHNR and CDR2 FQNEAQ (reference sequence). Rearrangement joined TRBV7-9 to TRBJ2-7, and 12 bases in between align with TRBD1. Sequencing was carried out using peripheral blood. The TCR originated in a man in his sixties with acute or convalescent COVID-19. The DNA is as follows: TGTGCCAGCAGCTCGGGACAGGGGGCTAACGAGCAGTACTTC. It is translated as CASSSGQGANEQYF.